Shown below are 27 T cell receptor beta chains from a single sample sequenced in a study of control samples from healthy donors and cancer patients. Clones were sequenced by immunoSEQ multiplex PCR, and TCRdb holds only the in-frame ones, with some missing. In the table there are about 410,000 clones, roughly 90% of which are singletons. The sample was PBMCs. These receptors all come from a middle-aged man with head and neck cancer.

The chain is built from TRBV7-2 and TRBJ1-1; 7 nucleotides align to TRBD1. The J segment lost 1 base and the V segment lost 7 bases, leaving 9 bases of the junction unmatched. The CDR3 length is 15 residues. Germline CDR1 and CDR2: SGHTA and FQGNSA. The CDR3: CASNPRQGGNTEAFF. For the CDR3, the DNA is TGTGCCAGCAACCCAAGACAGGGAGGGAACACTGAAGCTTTCTTT.

The V and J genes are TRBV4-3 and TRBJ2-7; TRBD2 is a possible D gene (5 bases). The CDR3 contains 12 residues. Trimming left V 0 bases short and J 7 bases short, with 7 bases between. Germline CDR1 and CDR2: LGHNA and YSLEER. The CDR3 loop reads CASSQDRGEQYF. CDR3 bases: TGCGCCAGCAGCCAAGATCGGGGAGAGCAGTACTTC.

The gene calls are TRBV4-2 and TRBJ1-6; 11 nucleotides match TRBD1. CDR3 size: 16 residues. The V gene end was trimmed by 6 bases and the J gene end by 9 bases; junction bases not matched to a gene: 10. Germline CDR1 reads LGHNA; CDR2 reads YNFKEQ. The CDR3 DNA sequence: TGTGCCAGCAGTCCTGGGACAGGGGGTAATTTTTCACCCCTCCACTTT. Protein sequence: CASSPGTGGNFSPLHF.

V is TRBV19 and J is TRBJ1-2; 10 bases agree with TRBD1. This CDR3 has 15 amino acids. CDR1 is LNHDA and CDR2 is SQIVND in the germline V gene (reference sequence). Germline trimming cut 7 bases from V and 3 bases from J; bases unmatched to any gene: 8. CDR3 region: CASTARGTGDYGYTF. CDR3 nucleotide sequence: TGTGCCAGTACCGCAAGGGGGACAGGGGACTATGGCTACACCTTC.

A remark on this clone: Other DNA sequences in the sample encode the same CDR3. The chain joins TRBV6-5 to TRBJ1-1, with D unclear. The CDR3 has 13 residues. Looked up from germline, CDR1 is MNHEY and CDR2 is SVGAGI. Trimming took off 0 bases at V and 1 base at J, with 3 bases between the two ends. This chain's CDR3 is CASSYSENTEAFF. Written as DNA, the CDR3 is TGTGCCAGCAGTTACTCGGAGAACACTGAAGCTTTCTTT.

The genes are TRBV19 and TRBJ1-2; 7 bases are shared with TRBD1. J gave up 2 bases and V 6 bases, and 9 bases lay outside the gene matches. The CDR3 runs 15 residues. CDR1 is LNHDA, CDR2 SQIVND, per germline (reference sequence). CDR3 in DNA: TGTGCCAGTAGACCGGGACAGTTAACCAACTATGGCTACACCTTC. Amino acids: CASRPGQLTNYGYTF.

As regards this clone: One junction end disagrees with the germline gene, perhaps due to a read error. The chain links TRBV13 to TRBJ2-1; 8 bases align to TRBD2. This CDR3 is 15 amino acids long. Looked up from germline, CDR1 is PRHDT and CDR2 is FYEKMQ (reference sequence). CDR3 amino acids: CASSHTSGSYNEQFF. The CDR3, as DNA: TGTGCCAGCAGCCATACTAGCGGCTCCTATAATGAGCAGTTCTTC.

Concerning this clone itself: The same CDR3 arises from other DNA sequences in this sample as well. The gene calls are TRBV19 and TRBJ2-3; 8 nucleotides align to TRBD1. The ends lost 5 bases at V and 5 bases at J; junction bases unmatched: 6. The CDR3 covers 14 residues. From germline, CDR1 is LNHDA and CDR2 SQIVND (reference sequence). The CDR3 loop is CASSDRGSLDTQYF. The DNA for the CDR3 is TGTGCCAGTAGTGACAGGGGATCTTTAGATACGCAGTATTTT.

The CDR3, as DNA: TGTGCCAGCAGCTTAGCGGTGGCGTACGAGCAGTACTTC. This encodes CASSLAVAYEQYF. The chain carries TRBV7-8 and TRBJ2-7; D not certain. Trimming shortened V by 0 bases and J by 4 bases, and 7 bases separated the two germline ends. The CDR3 contains 13 residues. The germline CDR1 and CDR2 sequences are SGHVS and FQNEAQ.

The rearrangement links TRBV2 to TRBJ2-7; D tentatively fits TRBD1 or TRBD2 (5 bases each). CDR1 and CDR2 from the germline V gene are SNHLY and FYNNEI. This CDR3 region has 14 residues. The V end lost 6 bases, the J end lost 2 bases, and 14 bases lay between the germline ends. The CDR3 sequence: CASRHRDGPYEQYF. The DNA of the CDR3 is TGTGCCAGCAGGCACCGGGACGGACCCTACGAGCAGTACTTC.

CDR3 DNA: TGTGCCAGCAGTGACGGGTACGAGCAGTACTTC. Protein: CASSDGYEQYF. The chain carries TRBV28 and TRBJ2-7; D is uncertain. CDR1 and CDR2 from the germline V gene are MDHEN and SYDVKM. V shed 5 bases and J shed 4 bases, with 6 bases lying between them. The length of the CDR3 is 11 residues.

This clone was recorded many times. The rearrangement uses TRBV28 and TRBJ1-6; possible D gene TRBD1, 5 bases. V was trimmed by 2 bases and J by 9 bases, leaving 11 bases between them. The CDR3 has 14 amino acids. Looked up from germline, CDR1 is MDHEN and CDR2 is SYDVKM. CDR3 bases: TGTGCCAGCAGTTTACCCAGGGAGACTTCACCCCTCCACTTT. As protein: CASSLPRETSPLHF.

The J gene is TRBJ2-1, the V gene TRBV5-4; D is possibly TRBD1 (5 bases). The V end was cut by 3 bases, the J end by 10 bases, with 11 bases between. This CDR3 is 12 amino acids long. Germline V CDR1 and CDR2: SGHNT, YYREEE (reference sequence). CDR3 in DNA: TGTGCCAGCAGCTATAACACAGGAGAGCAGTTCTTC. This encodes CASSYNTGEQFF.

The rearrangement links TRBV6-2 or TRBV6-3 to TRBJ1-6, with D maybe TRBD1 (5 bases). There are 13 residues in the CDR3. In germline, CDR1 is MNHEY, CDR2 SVGEGT. V lost 5 bases and J lost 7, with 9 bases in between. The CDR3 sequence: CASSRDGNSPLHF. The CDR3 DNA sequence: TGTGCCAGCAGTCGGGACGGGAATTCACCCCTCCACTTT.

V usage is TRBV4-3 and J usage is TRBJ1-1; D unresolved. This CDR3 is built from 14 residues. Per the germline V gene, CDR1 is LGHNA and CDR2 is YSLEER. V was trimmed by 6 bases and J by 3 bases, leaving 14 bases between them. CDR3 bases: TGCGCCAGCAGACGTCTGAGTGCGGACACTGAAGCTTTCTTT. Protein product: CASRRLSADTEAFF.

In this sample, this clone turned up once. V gene TRBV15 combines with J gene TRBJ1-4; the match to TRBD1 covers 8 bases. J lost 4 bases, V lost 5 bases, and 6 bases had no gene match. The germline gives CDR1 LNHNV, CDR2 YYDKDF (reference sequence). The CDR3 has 15 residues. CDR3 protein: CATSDRGPGNEKLFF. The CDR3 nucleotides are TGTGCCACCAGCGACAGGGGTCCGGGTAATGAAAAACTGTTTTTT.

Only one count was recorded for this clone. The rearrangement joins TRBV5-1 to TRBJ1-4, with unresolved D. Germline V gene lookup returns CDR1 SGHRS and CDR2 YFSETQ. The CDR3 has 14 amino acids. Between the trimmed V and J ends, which lost 6 bases and 0 bases, there was a span of 9 bases. DNA of the CDR3: TGCGCCAGCACCGTCTCCACAACTAATGAAAAACTGTTTTTT. This sequence encodes CASTVSTTNEKLFF. Supplemented by reference TRBV5-1 and TRBJ1-4, the full variable domain reads KAGVTQTPRYLIKTRGQQVTLSCSPISGHRSVSWYQQTPGQGLQFLFEYFSETQRNKGNFPGRFSGRQFSNSRSEMNVSTLELGDSALYLCASTVSTTNEKLFFGSGTQLSVL.

This chain uses TRBV11-2 with TRBJ2-7; D possibly corresponds to TRBD2 (5 bases). The CDR3 is 14 amino acids. Germline CDR1 reads SGHAT; CDR2 reads FQNNGV. Trimming pared 1 base from V and 5 bases from J, leaving 12 bases between. DNA for the CDR3: TGTGCCAGCAGCTTAGTAGTGGGGAGCGACGAGCAGTACTTC. Translated, it gives CASSLVVGSDEQYF.

The rearrangement joins TRBV6-2 or TRBV6-3 to TRBJ2-7; D unresolved. The germline V gene encodes CDR1 MNHEY and CDR2 SVGEGT. CDR3 length: 13 residues. V dropped 2 bases and J dropped 6 bases, with 11 bases sitting between them. CDR3 in DNA: TGTGCCAGCAGTTACCAGGTGCTTTCCGAGCAGTACTTC. Translated, it gives CASSYQVLSEQYF.

The chain recombines TRBV9 with TRBJ2-2; unclear D gene. The germline gives CDR1 SGDLS, CDR2 YYNGEE. The V end lost 4 bases, the J end lost 4 bases, and 17 bases lay between the germline ends. The CDR3 is made up of 16 amino acids. This CDR3 reads CASSPHRQAPTGELFF. The CDR3 nucleotides are TGTGCCAGCAGCCCACACCGGCAGGCGCCCACCGGGGAGCTGTTTTTT.

The rearrangement uses TRBV5-1 and TRBJ2-2; TRBD2 is a possible D gene (6 bases). The CDR3 spans 16 residues. The V and J ends lost 4 bases and 7 bases respectively, with 20 bases between them. CDR1 is SGHRS, CDR2 YFSETQ, per germline. For the CDR3, the DNA is TGCGCCAGCAGCCCCCCGTGGGGGACTGGGATCGGGGAGCTGTTTTTT. Translating gives CASSPPWGTGIGELFF.

This sequence joins TRBV6-2 or TRBV6-3 and TRBJ1-1; unclear D gene. Germline V gene lookup returns CDR1 MNHEY and CDR2 SVGEGT. The CDR3 has 12 amino acids. The V gene lost 2 bases and the J gene lost 4 bases, with 5 bases spanning the gap. The CDR3 reads CASSYTGTEAFF. CDR3 DNA sequence: TGTGCCAGCAGTTACACCGGCACTGAAGCTTTCTTT.

This clone was detected once. The V call is TRBV5-5, the J call TRBJ1-5, with D unclear. V was clipped by 0 bases and J by 2 bases, with 9 bases between them. Germline CDR1 reads SGHKS; CDR2 reads YYEKEE (reference sequence). The CDR3 has 15 residues. DNA of the CDR3: TGTGCCAGCAGCTTGGTTTCGTCGGGCAATCAGCCCCAGCATTTT. Encoded protein: CASSLVSSGNQPQHF.

The genes are TRBV7-9 and TRBJ2-7, with 8 bases matching TRBD1. The CDR3 consists of 15 residues. CDR1 SEHNR and CDR2 FQNEAQ come from the germline V gene (reference sequence). V lost 5 bases and J lost 5; bases outside the gene matches: 11. CDR3 protein: CASSPPRTGSNEQYF. CDR3 bases: TGTGCCAGCAGCCCCCCCCGGACAGGGTCGAACGAGCAGTACTTC.

This clone was recorded only once. J is TRBJ2-1 and V is TRBV9, with D possibly being TRBD2 (7 bases). CDR1 is SGDLS, CDR2 YYNGEE, per germline. The CDR3 runs to 15 residues. The V gene lost 2 bases and the J gene lost 9 bases, with 18 bases spanning the gap. Here the CDR3 DNA reads TGTGCCAGCAGCGTGGGGGGGCTGATTACTGGTGAGCAGTTCTTC. This translates into CASSVGGLITGEQFF.

V usage is TRBV5-5 and J usage is TRBJ2-4; D may be TRBD1 (6 bases). Germline values: CDR1 SGHKS, CDR2 YYEKEE (reference sequence). This CDR3 is 15 amino acids long. The V end lost 7 bases, the J end lost 0 bases, and 14 bases lay between the germline ends. Here the CDR3 DNA reads TGTGCCAGCCAACAGGGTCCCGTAGCCAAAAACATTCAGTACTTC. It is translated as CASQQGPVAKNIQYF.

The genes are TRBV6-5 and TRBJ2-7, with D possibly being TRBD1 or TRBD2 (6 bases each). V lost 6 bases and J 3 bases, leaving 18 bases between the germline ends. CDR1 and CDR2 from the germline V gene are MNHEY and SVGAGI. This CDR3 comprises 15 residues. CDR3 sequence: CASSLVKGGLYEQYF. In DNA form, the CDR3 reads TGTGCCAGCAGCCTAGTGAAGGGGGGACTCTACGAGCAGTACTTC.